The 11 T cell receptor beta chains reported below all come from one sample, sequenced in a study of blood T cell repertoires in COVID-19 (dated by TCRdb to 2020 to 2022). The method behind the library was the immunoSEQ multiplex PCR assay. Imported from immuneACCESS, the table was reduced by TCRdb to in-frame sequences with V and J called. These copies leave out some clones; in studies compared against another copy, an unresolved V gene accounts for under half, and the cause of the remainder is not known. Recorded for this sample are about 200,000 clones; around 82% of them occurred a single time. Together, the top ten hold less than 9.5% of the sample. What was sequenced was PBMCs or T cells enriched from blood (not recorded which). The receptors were gathered from a man between 35 and 55 years old who had recovered from COVID-19.

The chain carries TRBV5-6 and TRBJ2-3; tentatively, D is TRBD2 (6 bases). Trimming stripped 0 bases from V and 0 bases from J, with 8 bases between. CDR1 is SGHDT, CDR2 YYEEEE, per germline. The CDR3 spans 15 residues. CDR3 bases: TGTGCCAGCAGCTTGGGCAGCGGGAGCACAGATACGCAGTATTTT. This encodes CASSLGSGSTDTQYF.

This chain joins TRBV5-5 and TRBJ1-2, with 9 bases fitting TRBD1. Germline V gene sequence: CDR1 SGHKS, CDR2 YYEKEE (reference sequence). The CDR3 extends over 16 amino acids. J was trimmed by 0 bases and V by 0 bases; bases with no gene match: 3. CDR3 coding DNA: TGTGCCAGCAGCTTGGGATGGACAGGGGCTAACTATGGCTACACCTTC. Amino acid sequence: CASSLGWTGANYGYTF.

This chain connects TRBV18 to TRBJ1-1; D is perhaps TRBD1 (6 bases). V lost 3 bases and J 1 base, leaving 6 bases between the germline ends. The CDR3 loop spans 13 amino acids. Germline V gene sequence: CDR1 KGHSH, CDR2 LQKENI. The DNA of the CDR3 is TGTGCCAGCTCACCGGGGGCGAACACTGAAGCTTTCTTT. Translation gives CASSPGANTEAFF.

The J gene is TRBJ1-2, the V gene TRBV24-1, with D possibly TRBD1 on 5 matching bases. The CDR3 has 13 amino acids. The ends were cut back, 7 bases at V and 5 bases at J, with 13 bases in the middle. Germline CDR1 KGHDR, CDR2 SFDVKD. Here the CDR3 DNA reads TGTGCCACCAGCGGGCCGGGGGTTTATGGCTACACCTTC. Translation: CATSGPGVYGYTF.

The rearrangement uses TRBV7-9 and TRBJ1-1, with TRBD1 as a possible D gene (5 bases). V was cut by 1 base and J by 10 bases, with 10 bases left in between. The CDR3 consists of 12 residues. Germline lookup yields CDR1 SEHNR and CDR2 FQNEAQ (reference sequence). CDR3 sequence (DNA): TGTGCCAGCAGCTTAGGAGACAGTTCAGCTTTCTTT. Translating gives CASSLGDSSAFF.

The chain is built from TRBV18 and TRBJ1-5, with a tentative D call TRBD1 (5 bases). V gave up 4 bases and J gave up 2 bases, with 18 bases separating them. The CDR3 covers 17 residues. The germline CDR1 and CDR2 sequences are KGHSH and LQKENI. In DNA, the CDR3 is TGTGCCAGCTCACTGACTGGCAGGGCGCTAGGCAATCAGCCCCAGCATTTT. It translates to CASSLTGRALGNQPQHF.

Only a few counts were recorded for this clone. The chain recombines TRBV28 with TRBJ2-3, with TRBD2 matching 8 bases. CDR1 is MDHEN and CDR2 is SYDVKM in the germline V gene. This CDR3 contains 17 residues. V lost 6 bases and J lost 0; bases outside the gene matches: 11. The CDR3 DNA follows: TGTGCCAGCAGCCCCCCGTCAGGCGGGGGGAGCACAGATACGCAGTATTTT. Amino acids: CASSPPSGGGSTDTQYF. Looking up the rest from reference TRBV28 and TRBJ2-3 gives the full variable domain: DVKVTQSSRYLVKRTGEKVFLECVQDMDHENMFWYRQDPGLGLRLIYFSYDVKMKEKGDIPEGYSVSREKKERFSLILESASTNQTSMYLCASSPPSGGGSTDTQYFGPGTRLTVL.

This chain links TRBV14 with TRBJ1-2; 7 nucleotides line up with TRBD1. Per germline, CDR1 SGHDN and CDR2 FVKESK. Trimming took 4 bases from V and 11 from J; bases not matched to a gene: 7. The CDR3 sequence is 12 residues long. CDR3 sequence reads: CASSRRTGSYTF. CDR3 sequence (DNA): TGTGCCAGCAGCCGACGGACAGGTTCATACACCTTC.

The chain employs TRBV5-1 and TRBJ2-3, with TRBD2 matching over 8 bases. CDR3 length equals 16 residues. Germline V gene lookup returns CDR1 SGHRS and CDR2 YFSETQ. With V trimmed by 0 bases and J by 0 bases, 3 bases remained unmatched. CDR3 sequence (DNA): TGCGCCAGCAGCTTGGGAATAGCGGGAAGCACAGATACGCAGTATTTT. This encodes CASSLGIAGSTDTQYF.

The V gene is TRBV21-1, the J gene TRBJ1-2. TRBV21-1 is listed as a pseudogene. This CDR3 is 14 amino acids long. The CDR3 loop reads CASSKPRGNYGYTF. DNA of the CDR3: TGTGCCAGCAGCAAACCGCGGGGGAACTATGGCTACACCTTC.

The chain is built from TRBV15 and TRBJ2-5; tentatively, D is TRBD1 (6 bases). CDR1 and CDR2 from the germline V gene are LNHNV and YYDKDF (reference sequence). This CDR3 has 15 amino acids. The V gene lost 1 base and the J gene lost 2 bases, with 11 bases spanning the gap. CDR3 residues: CATSRAPGQQETQYF. CDR3 bases: TGTGCCACCAGCAGAGCCCCGGGACAACAAGAGACCCAGTACTTC.